This entry lists 29 T cell receptor beta chains sequenced from one sample in a study of CD8 T cells in Susac syndrome. With random hexamers, 0.5 to 1 ug RNA was reverse transcribed. TCRdb redid the calling of the immunoSEQ multiplex PCR reads with MiXCR, one entry per CDR3 protein. The sample comprises under 150,000 distinct CDR3 sequences, roughly 94% of which are singletons, and around 0.12% rests with the top ten. Sample: CD4+ T cells from PBMCs. Source of these receptors: a human donor with multiple sclerosis.

The chain links TRBV29-1 to TRBJ2-5, with D perhaps matching TRBD2 (6 bases). Germline CDR1 and CDR2: SQVTM and ANQGSEA. The CDR3 is made up of 14 amino acids. The V end was cut by 3 bases, the J end by 4 bases, with 15 bases between. The CDR3 loop is CSVDRPGVGETQYF. In DNA, the CDR3 is TGCAGCGTTGACAGGCCGGGAGTGGGAGAGACCCAGTACTTC. Drawing the rest from reference TRBV29-1 and TRBJ2-5, the complete variable domain is SAVISQKPSRDICQRGTSLTIQCQVDSQVTMMFWYRQQPGQSLTLIATANQGSEATYESGFVIDKFPISRPNLTFSTLTVSNMSPEDSSIYLCSVDRPGVGETQYFGPGTRLLVL.

The V call is TRBV7-9, the J call TRBJ1-6; D is uncertain. The CDR3 spans 12 residues. V gave up 3 bases and J gave up 8 bases, with 5 bases separating them. The germline gives CDR1 SEHNR, CDR2 FQNEAQ (reference sequence). Here the CDR3 DNA reads TGTGCCAGCAGCTTTACTGATTCACCCCTCCACTTT. Amino acid sequence: CASSFTDSPLHF.

CDR3: CASSPPSGSQPQHF. CDR3 bases: TGTGCCAGCTCACCACCTTCAGGGAGTCAGCCCCAGCATTTT. The chain has TRBV18 and TRBJ1-5, with D possibly being TRBD1 (5 bases). The CDR3 length is 14 residues. Germline CDR1 reads KGHSH; CDR2 reads LQKENI. V gave up 0 bases and J gave up 6 bases, with 9 bases separating them. Using reference TRBV18 and TRBJ1-5 for the parts outside the CDR3, the full variable domain is NAGVMQNPRHLVRRRGQEARLRCSPMKGHSHVYWYRQLPEEGLKFMVYLQKENIIDESGMPKERFSAEFPKEGPSILRIQQVVRGDSAAYFCASSPPSGSQPQHFGDGTRLSIL.

The rearrangement joins TRBV28 to TRBJ1-6; the D gene is possibly TRBD1 (6 bases). Germline V gene data show CDR1 as MDHEN and CDR2 as SYDVKM. Trimming cost V 6 bases and J 9 bases, with 9 bases left between them. This CDR3 region has 12 residues. Here the CDR3 reads CASRTGGSPLHF. The CDR3 DNA is TGTGCCAGCAGGACAGGCGGTTCACCCCTCCACTTT.

The rearrangement links TRBV6-5 to TRBJ2-7; a weak D match, TRBD1 (6 bases). CDR1 and CDR2 from the germline V gene are MNHEY and SVGAGI. With 4 bases removed from V and 2 bases from J, the gap between germline ends came to 12 bases. The CDR3 totals 14 residues. The CDR3 DNA is TGTGCCAGCAGTTCACCGACAGGACCCTACGAGCAGTACTTC. This sequence encodes CASSSPTGPYEQYF.

The chain has TRBV5-4 and TRBJ2-2, with TRBD1 matching over 7 bases. Germline values: CDR1 SGHNT, CDR2 YYREEE (reference sequence). Trimming removed 1 base from V and 4 bases from J; junction bases left unmatched: 4. This CDR3 has 15 residues. CDR3 DNA sequence: TGTGCCAGCAGCTTGCAGGGGGTGACCACCGGGGAGCTGTTTTTT. Its translation: CASSLQGVTTGELFF. Full variable domain (outside the CDR3, taken from reference TRBV5-4 and TRBJ2-2): ETGVTQSPTHLIKTRGQQVTLRCSSQSGHNTVSWYQQALGQGPQFIFQYYREEENGRGNFPPRFSGLQFPNYSSELNVNALELDDSALYLCASSLQGVTTGELFFGEGSRLTVL.

The genes are TRBV11-2 and TRBJ2-1, with TRBD2 matching over 10 bases. J was trimmed by 6 bases and V by 2 bases; bases with no gene match: 1. The CDR3 is 14 amino acids. CDR1 is SGHAT and CDR2 is FQNNGV in the germline V gene. The CDR3 protein is CASSLSGGGNEQFF. In DNA form, the CDR3 reads TGTGCCAGCAGCTTAAGCGGGGGGGGCAATGAGCAGTTCTTC.

This chain connects TRBV6-2 or TRBV6-3 to TRBJ2-7, with D unclear. The CDR3 runs to 15 residues. The V gene's germline CDR1 is MNHEY and CDR2 SVGEGT. The V end lost 3 bases, the J end lost 0 bases, and 12 bases lay between the germline ends. The CDR3 DNA reads TGTGCCAGCAGTTATTGGCTTCTAAGCTCCTACGAGCAGTACTTC. It is translated as CASSYWLLSSYEQYF.

This chain links TRBV7-9 with TRBJ1-2; no firm D call. CDR1 is SEHNR and CDR2 is FQNEAQ in the germline V gene (reference sequence). The CDR3 contains 12 residues. Trimming cost V 4 bases and J 8 bases, with 11 bases left between them. The CDR3 loop reads CASSSERTGYTF. As DNA, the CDR3 is TGTGCCAGCAGCTCGGAGAGAACCGGCTACACCTTC. The full variable domain, completed using reference TRBV7-9 and TRBJ1-2, is DTGVSQNPRHKITKRGQNVTFRCDPISEHNRLYWYRQTLGQGPEFLTYFQNEAQLEKSRLLSDRFSAERPKGSFSTLEIQRTEQGDSAMYLCASSSERTGYTFGSGTRLTVV.

The chain is built from TRBV19 and TRBJ2-1, with D unclear. There are 16 residues in the CDR3. The germline V gene encodes CDR1 LNHDA and CDR2 SQIVND (reference sequence). Trimming stripped 5 bases from V and 0 bases from J, with 14 bases between. DNA for the CDR3: TGTGCCAGTAGTCTCCCCACGGGCAGCTCCTACAATGAGCAGTTCTTC. It codes for CASSLPTGSSYNEQFF.

The chain carries TRBV7-2 and TRBJ1-2, with TRBD1 as a possible D gene (5 bases). Deletions cut 3 bases from V and 8 bases from J, with 10 bases between. Germline assignment: CDR1 SGHTA and CDR2 FQGNSA. CDR3 length: 12 residues. CDR3 DNA: TGTGCCAGCAGCTTCCAGGGCTTAGGCTACACCTTC. Amino acids: CASSFQGLGYTF.

This sequence joins TRBV19 and TRBJ1-1; 7 positions match TRBD1. Germline CDR1 reads LNHDA; CDR2 reads SQIVND (reference sequence). The V gene end was trimmed by 4 bases and the J gene end by 4 bases; junction bases not matched to a gene: 6. CDR3 size: 14 residues. CDR3 region: CASSSYRGGTEAFF. CDR3 nucleotide sequence: TGTGCCAGTAGTAGCTACAGGGGTGGCACTGAAGCTTTCTTT.

The chain couples TRBV3-1 to TRBJ2-5, with D hard to call. The CDR3 runs to 15 residues. The germline V gene has CDR1 LGHDT and CDR2 YNNKEL (reference sequence). Deletions cut 0 bases from V and 9 bases from J, with 17 bases between. CDR3 coding DNA: TGTGCCAGCAGCCAAGATGCGACGGGTGGTCGGGCCCAGTACTTC. The encoded protein is CASSQDATGGRAQYF.

The V call is TRBV6-5, the J call TRBJ1-5, with D perhaps TRBD1 (6 bases). The germline V and J ends were trimmed by 2 bases and 5 bases, with 22 bases remaining between them. The CDR3 is 18 amino acids. CDR1 is MNHEY and CDR2 is SVGAGI in the germline V gene. This CDR3 is CASSYLLPGQAFDQPQHF. CDR3 DNA: TGTGCCAGCAGTTACCTTTTACCGGGACAAGCATTTGATCAGCCCCAGCATTTT.

V is TRBV12-3 or TRBV12-4 and J is TRBJ1-5; 9 nucleotides line up with TRBD1. This CDR3 comprises 15 residues. Trimming took 3 bases from V and 5 from J; bases not matched to a gene: 5. In DNA form, the CDR3 reads TGTGCCAGCAGTTTCAGGAGACAGGGGGATCAGCCCCAGCATTTT. Translating gives CASSFRRQGDQPQHF.

The chain uses TRBV6-6 and TRBJ2-5; D not certain. The CDR3 is 15 residues long. CDR1 is MNHNY, CDR2 SVGAGI, per germline (reference sequence). Between the trimmed V and J ends, which lost 5 bases and 5 bases, there was a span of 18 bases. The CDR3 sequence is CASSPQELRVETQYF. The DNA of the CDR3 is TGTGCCAGCAGTCCCCAGGAGCTGAGAGTTGAGACCCAGTACTTC.

The V gene is TRBV15, the J gene TRBJ2-7, with TRBD1 matching 11 bases. This CDR3 region has 17 residues. The trim removed 3 bases at V and 5 bases at J, leaving 12 bases unmatched. Per germline, CDR1 LNHNV and CDR2 YYDKDF (reference sequence). Here the CDR3 reads CATSRRTGGFVVHEQYF. CDR3 nucleotide sequence: TGTGCCACCAGCAGGCGGACAGGGGGCTTCGTAGTCCACGAGCAGTACTTC. Looking up the rest from reference TRBV15 and TRBJ2-7 gives the full variable domain: DAMVIQNPRYQVTQFGKPVTLSCSQTLNHNVMYWYQQKSSQAPKLLFHYYDKDFNNEADTPDNFQSRRPNTSFCFLDIRSPGLGDTAMYLCATSRRTGGFVVHEQYFGPGTRLTVT.

The chain recombines TRBV12-3 or TRBV12-4 with TRBJ2-4; perhaps TRBD2 as D (5 bases). V lost 2 bases, J lost 2 bases, and 13 bases lay in between. There are 16 residues in the CDR3. The CDR3, as DNA: TGTGCCAGCAGTTTATTCCCCGGGGTGACCAAAAACATTCAGTACTTC. Amino acids: CASSLFPGVTKNIQYF.

This clonotype came up once. CDR3 sequence: CASSSPGLAGGTYEQYF. CDR3 nucleotides: TGTGCCAGCAGTTCTCCTGGACTAGCGGGGGGGACCTACGAGCAGTACTTC. V is TRBV6-5 and J is TRBJ2-7; 15 bases fit TRBD2. Per germline, CDR1 MNHEY and CDR2 SVGAGI. The CDR3 is 17 amino acids. V gave up 4 bases and J gave up 2 bases; unmatched junction bases: 6.

The chain combines TRBV7-3 with TRBJ2-7; the D gene is possibly TRBD1 (6 bases). Germline V lookup: CDR1 SGHTA, CDR2 FQGTGA. The CDR3 covers 12 residues. V was trimmed by 5 bases and J by 6 bases, leaving 11 bases between them. The CDR3 DNA reads as TGTGCCAGCAGCCCCGACAGGATCGAGCAGTACTTC. The encoded protein is CASSPDRIEQYF.

In DNA, the CDR3 is TGTGCCATCAGTGACCCTAGCAGACAAGCAAACTATGGCTACACCTTC. This encodes CAISDPSRQANYGYTF. The rearrangement uses TRBV10-3 and TRBJ1-2; D not resolved. This CDR3 has 16 amino acids. V was pared by 3 bases and J by 2 bases, with 16 bases between. CDR1 is ENHRY and CDR2 is SYGVKD in the germline V gene.

This rearrangement joins TRBV30 to TRBJ1-4; TRBD1 agrees at 7 bases. V shed 2 bases and J 8 bases; nucleotides not matched to a gene: 5. This CDR3 region has 13 residues. Per germline, CDR1 GTSNPN and CDR2 SVGIG (reference sequence). DNA of the CDR3: TGTGCCTGGAGTCACAGGGGAAGAGAAAAACTGTTTTTT. This encodes CAWSHRGREKLFF.

The rearrangement links TRBV13 to TRBJ2-3; 12 bases match TRBD1. Per the germline V gene, CDR1 is PRHDT and CDR2 is FYEKMQ (reference sequence). After removal of 5 bases from V and 8 bases from J, the junction contained 8 bases not matched to a gene. The CDR3 runs to 15 residues. The CDR3 region has the DNA TGTGCCAGCAGCCCCCGGGACAGGGGGCGAAGTACGCAGTATTTT. Translation gives CASSPRDRGRSTQYF.

This clonotype is a singleton in its sample. This chain connects TRBV30 to TRBJ1-2, with no clear D. V lost 5 bases and J lost 4, with 11 bases in between. CDR1 GTSNPN and CDR2 SVGIG come from the germline V gene (reference sequence). The CDR3 loop spans 12 amino acids. For the CDR3, the DNA is TGTGCCTGGTTTGCCAGCCTCTATGGCTACACCTTC. Encoded protein: CAWFASLYGYTF.

This chain links TRBV20-1 with TRBJ2-4; TRBD1 aligns across 7 bases. Per germline, CDR1 DFQATT and CDR2 SNEGSKA (reference sequence). With V trimmed by 2 bases and J by 3 bases, 7 bases remained unmatched. The CDR3 has 15 residues. As DNA, the CDR3 is TGCAGTGCTAGATACAGGGGATTCGACAAAAACATTCAGTACTTC. This translates into CSARYRGFDKNIQYF.

The genes are TRBV6-5 and TRBJ2-7, with 8 bases fitting TRBD1. J lost 4 bases, V lost 0 bases, and 5 bases had no gene match. CDR3 size: 15 residues. Germline assignment: CDR1 MNHEY and CDR2 SVGAGI. The CDR3 bases are TGTGCCAGCAGTTACTCGACAGGGGACCGATACGAGCAGTACTTC. The encoded protein is CASSYSTGDRYEQYF.

V and J are TRBV20-1 and TRBJ2-3; the match to TRBD2 covers 10 bases. J gave up 3 bases and V 1 base, and 7 bases lay outside the gene matches. The germline V gene has CDR1 DFQATT and CDR2 SNEGSKA (reference sequence). CDR3 length: 16 amino acids. For the CDR3, the DNA is TGCAGTGCTAGAGGGCAAGCGGGGGGGAAGACAGATACGCAGTATTTT. Amino acids: CSARGQAGGKTDTQYF.

The chain joins TRBV5-4 to TRBJ1-1; no reliable D call. In germline, CDR1 is SGHNT, CDR2 YYREEE (reference sequence). V shed 0 bases and J shed 5 bases, with 11 bases lying between them. This CDR3 is built from 14 residues. For the CDR3, the DNA is TGTGCCAGCAGCTTGGCCGGGCAGAGAACTGAAGCTTTCTTT. This gives the protein CASSLAGQRTEAFF.

The chain recombines TRBV30 with TRBJ1-2, with D hard to call. Per germline, CDR1 GTSNPN and CDR2 SVGIG (reference sequence). CDR3 length: 10 residues. Trimming took off 8 bases at V and 5 bases at J, with 9 bases between the two ends. The CDR3 bases are TGTGCCGCCGTAGAGTATGGCTACACCTTC. Translating it yields CAAVEYGYTF. The full variable domain, completed using reference TRBV30 and TRBJ1-2, is SQTIHQWPATLVQPVGSPLSLECTVEGTSNPNLYWYRQAAGRGLQLLFYSVGIGQISSEVPQNLSASRPQDRQFILSSKKLLLSDSGFYLCAAVEYGYTFGSGTRLTVV.